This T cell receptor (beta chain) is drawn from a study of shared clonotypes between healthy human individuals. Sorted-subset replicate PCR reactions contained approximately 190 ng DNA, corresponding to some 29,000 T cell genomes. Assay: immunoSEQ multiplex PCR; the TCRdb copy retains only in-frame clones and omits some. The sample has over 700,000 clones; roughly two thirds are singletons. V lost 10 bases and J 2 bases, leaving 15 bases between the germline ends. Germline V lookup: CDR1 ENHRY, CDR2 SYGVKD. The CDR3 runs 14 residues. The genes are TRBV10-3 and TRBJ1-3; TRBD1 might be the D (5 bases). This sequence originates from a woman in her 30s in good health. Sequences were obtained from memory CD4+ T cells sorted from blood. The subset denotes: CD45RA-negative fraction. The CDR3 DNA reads TGTGCCACCAGCCAGACAGTAACTGGAAACACCATATATTTT. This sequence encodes CATSQTVTGNTIYF.